The clone carrying this T cell receptor (beta chain) was counted between two and nine times. What it binds is not known. The junction and the germline gene differ at one end; a read error may be behind it. Germline-derived CDR1 and CDR2 are SGHRS and YFSETQ. The CDR3 length is 14 residues. The data derive from a study of breast tumors, draining lymph nodes, adjacent tissues. Whole-study findings and limits: Tumor repertoires ranked between lymph nodes and nontumor tissue in diversity, with V and J gene preferences. Data fit most tumor T cells coming from lymph node, expanding in tumor.

TCRdb independently ran MiXCR on the multiplex PCR reads; one entry per CDR3 protein. The sample has approximately 250,000 distinct CDR3 sequences; about 34% are singletons. Breast cancer patients provided tissue from their axillary draining lymph nodes. Sequencing input: axillary lymph node tissue. The chain uses TRBV5-1 and TRBJ2-5; TRBD1 matches 9 bases. This clonotype was sampled from a female donor with breast cancer. Some clones in this sample may be carry-over from other donors' samples. The CDR3 is CASSFGTGQDTQYF. CDR3 coding DNA: TGCGCCAGCAGCTTTGGGACAGGGCAAGACACCCAGTACTTC.